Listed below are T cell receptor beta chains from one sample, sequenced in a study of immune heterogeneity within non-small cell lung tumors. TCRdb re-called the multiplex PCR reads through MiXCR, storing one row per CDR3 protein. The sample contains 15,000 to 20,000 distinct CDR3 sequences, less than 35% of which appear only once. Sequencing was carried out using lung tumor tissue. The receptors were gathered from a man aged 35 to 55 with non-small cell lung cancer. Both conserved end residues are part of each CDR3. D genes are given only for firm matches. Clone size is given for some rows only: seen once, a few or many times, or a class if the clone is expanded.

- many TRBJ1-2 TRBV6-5 TGTGCCAGCAGTTACTCCCCCGGGAGGGGTGGCTACACCTTC CASSYSPGRGGYTF
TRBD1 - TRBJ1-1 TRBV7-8 TGTGCCAGCAGCCCCGTCAGGGGGTCTGAAGCTTTCTTT CASSPVRGSEAFF
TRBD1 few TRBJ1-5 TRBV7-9 TGTGCCAGCAGCTTAGCTACAGGGGGCAATCAGCCCCAGCATTTT CASSLATGGNQPQHF
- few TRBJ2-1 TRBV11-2 TGTGCCAGCAGCTCACGAGCGGTCACGGGCAATGAGCAGTTCTTC CASSSRAVTGNEQFF
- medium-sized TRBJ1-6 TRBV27 TGTGCCAGCAAAGGCGGCTCCTATAATTCACCCCTCCACTTT CASKGGSYNSPLHF
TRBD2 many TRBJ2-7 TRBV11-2 TGTGCCAGCAGCTGGAACACAGCGGGAGGGGGTCTCGAGCAGTACTTC CASSWNTAGGGLEQYF
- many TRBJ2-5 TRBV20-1 TGCAGTGCCCCCGACTGGAACCAAGAGACCCAGTACTTC CSAPDWNQETQYF
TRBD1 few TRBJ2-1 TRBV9 TGTGCCAGCAGCGGAGGGACAGGGGCGTCCTACAATGAGCAGTTCTTC CASSGGTGASYNEQFF
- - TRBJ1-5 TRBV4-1 TGCGCCAGCAGCCAAGGTTGGGCAGGGGGCAATCAGCCCCAGCATTTT CASSQGWAGGNQPQHF
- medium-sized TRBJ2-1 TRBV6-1 TGTGCCAGCAGCCCCGGGATTTCTCAAAATGAGCAGTTCTTC CASSPGISQNEQFF
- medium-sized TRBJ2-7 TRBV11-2 TGTGCCAGCAGCTTCCGGGACACGTACGAGCAGTACTTC CASSFRDTYEQYF
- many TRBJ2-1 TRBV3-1 TGTGCCAGATCCTCCCACGCGCCCACCTACAATGAGCAGTTCTTC CARSSHAPTYNEQFF
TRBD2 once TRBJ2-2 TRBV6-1 TGTGCCAGCAGCCGCGGAGGCGGGAGCAGAGTGTACACCGGGGAGCTGTTTTTT CASSRGGGSRVYTGELFF
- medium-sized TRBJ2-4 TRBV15 TGTGCCACCAGCTTGTGGGGGACTCATGGGTACATTCAGTACTTC CATSLWGTHGYIQYF
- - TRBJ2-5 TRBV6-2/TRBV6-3 TGTGCCAGCAGGACAGACATACAAGAGACCCAGTACTTC CASRTDIQETQYF
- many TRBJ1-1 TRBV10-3 TGTGCCATCAGTGAGTCGGAGAACACTGAAGCTTTCTTT CAISESENTEAFF
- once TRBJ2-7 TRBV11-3 TGTGCCAGCAGCTTGGGGGGGGACAGCCTCTCCTACGAGCAGTACTTC CASSLGGDSLSYEQYF
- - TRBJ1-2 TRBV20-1 TGCAGTGCTAAGACAGAATACTATGGCTACACCTTC CSAKTEYYGYTF
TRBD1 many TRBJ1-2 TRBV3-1 TGTGCCAGCGGCGGGACAGGGTTTGGCTACACCTTC CASGGTGFGYTF
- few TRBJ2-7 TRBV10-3 TGTGCCATCAGTATTAACGGCTACGAGCAGTACTTC CAISINGYEQYF
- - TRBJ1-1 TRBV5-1 TGCGCCAGCAGCTTGGGTCCCGAAAGAGGGGGACGGGCTGAAGCTTTCTTT CASSLGPERGGRAEAFF
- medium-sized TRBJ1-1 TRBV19 TGTGCCAGTAGTATAGGTCCGAGGAACACTGAAGCTTTCTTT CASSIGPRNTEAFF
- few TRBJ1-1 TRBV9 TGTGCCAGCAGCGTTTCGGGTGTGAACACTGAAGCTTTCTTT CASSVSGVNTEAFF
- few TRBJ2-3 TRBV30 TGTGCCTGGAGTTGGGCTAGCAACACAGATACGCAGTATTTT CAWSWASNTDTQYF
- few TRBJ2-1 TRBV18 TGTGCCAGCTCACCTCCTAGCTTGGGCTACAATGAGCAGTTCTTC CASSPPSLGYNEQFF
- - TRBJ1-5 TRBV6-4 TGTGTCAGCAGATACGTAAGAATAGACGGAACAATTTTCGGCAATCAGCCCCAGCATTTT CVSRYVRIDGTIFGNQPQHF
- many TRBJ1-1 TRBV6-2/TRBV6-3 TGTGCCAGCAGTCCCGCTTTTAACACTGAAGCTTTCTTT CASSPAFNTEAFF
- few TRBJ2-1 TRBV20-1 TGCAGTGCTACCCTAGCTCAGGGACCCCTCTACAATGAGCAGTTCTTC CSATLAQGPLYNEQFF
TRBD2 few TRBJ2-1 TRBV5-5 TGTGCCAGCAGATTAGCGGGAGGGCCCAATGAGCAGTTCTTC CASRLAGGPNEQFF
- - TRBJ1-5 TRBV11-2 TGTGCCAGCAGATTATCCTTCAATCAGCCCCAGCATTTT CASRLSFNQPQHF
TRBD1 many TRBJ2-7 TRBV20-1 TGCAGTGCTTTTGACAGGGCCCCCTACGAGCAGTACTTC CSAFDRAPYEQYF
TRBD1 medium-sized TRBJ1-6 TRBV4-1 TGCGCCAGCAGCCCGCCCGGACAGGGAGGAGATAATTCACCCCTCCACTTT CASSPPGQGGDNSPLHF
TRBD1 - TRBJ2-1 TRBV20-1 TGCAGCGCTAAGGAAATGGGACAGGCCTCTTCTAGCTCCTACAATGAGCAGTTCTTC CSAKEMGQASSSSYNEQFF
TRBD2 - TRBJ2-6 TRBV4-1 TGCGCCAGCAGCCAAGATCACAGCGGGAGGGCTGGGGCCAACGTCCTGACTTTC CASSQDHSGRAGANVLTF
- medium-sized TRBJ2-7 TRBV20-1 TGCAGTGCTGCCAGGGGGGGTGAGTCCTACGAGCAGTACTTC CSAARGGESYEQYF
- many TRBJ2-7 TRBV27 TGTGCCAGCAGTTTATTCCCAGGGGACTTCGAGCAGTACTTC CASSLFPGDFEQYF
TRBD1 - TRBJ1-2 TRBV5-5 TGTGCCAGCAGCTCCCAAATAACAGGGGGGGGCTACACCTTC CASSSQITGGGYTF
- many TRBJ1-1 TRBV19 TGTGCCAGTAGTATTCGTTTGGGTATCAACACTGAAGCTTTCTTT CASSIRLGINTEAFF
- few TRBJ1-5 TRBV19 TGTGCCAGTAGTATCTTGATGGGGGCGGGCGATCAGCCCCAGCATTTT CASSILMGAGDQPQHF
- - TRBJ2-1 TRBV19 TGTGCCAGTAGTATAGGGGGTGACAATGAGCAGTTCTTC CASSIGGDNEQFF
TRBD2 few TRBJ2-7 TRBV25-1 TGTGCCAGCACCCAAACGGGAGGCGAGCAGTACTTC CASTQTGGEQYF
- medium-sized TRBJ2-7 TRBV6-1 TGTGCCAGCAGCCGGGACTCGGGCTACGAGCAGTACTTC CASSRDSGYEQYF
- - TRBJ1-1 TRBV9 TGTGCCAGAAGCCCAGGAGGTCAGGGAGCCACTGAAGCTTTCTTT CARSPGGQGATEAFF
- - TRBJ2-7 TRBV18 TGTGCCAGCTCACCACGCGCAGGGGACGACGACCAGTACTTC CASSPRAGDDDQYF
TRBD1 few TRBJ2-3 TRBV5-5 TGTGCCAGCAGCTTGGAGGTGACAGGGGGCACAGATACGCAGTATTTT CASSLEVTGGTDTQYF
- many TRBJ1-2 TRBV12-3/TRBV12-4 TGTGCCAGCAGTTTCAGACAGGAGGGGGACGATGGCTACACCTTC CASSFRQEGDDGYTF
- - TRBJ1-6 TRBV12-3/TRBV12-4 TGTGCAAGCAGTTTGAGGGGTATAGGGAATTCAACCCTCCACTTT CASSLRGIGNSTLHF
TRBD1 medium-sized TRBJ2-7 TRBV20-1 TGCACTACCGGGACAGGCGACGGCGAGCAGTACTTC CTTGTGDGEQYF
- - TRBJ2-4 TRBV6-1 TGTGCCAGTTCATGGCTAGGTGAGAGTAACATTCAGTACTTC CASSWLGESNIQYF
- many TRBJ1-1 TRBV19 TGTGCCAGTAGTCTGATCATGAACACTGAAGCTTTCTTT CASSLIMNTEAFF
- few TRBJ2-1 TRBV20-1 TGCAGTGCTGACCCGACCGGTCGGAATGAGCAGTTCTTC CSADPTGRNEQFF
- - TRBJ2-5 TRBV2 TGTGCCAGCACAGCGGGCAAAGAGACCCAGTACTTC CASTAGKETQYF